Below, 22 T cell receptor beta chains from the same sample are listed, as sequenced in a study of blood T cell repertoires in COVID-19 (dated by TCRdb to the early 2020s). The library was generated by the immunoSEQ multiplex PCR assay. In its TCRdb copy, this immuneACCESS table keeps in-frame sequences only and misses some clones. Where compared with another copy, unresolved V genes explain less than half of these, and the others have no known cause. The sample includes just over 300,000 clones, with 87% observed a single time. Approximately 2.4% of the sample belongs to the ten largest clones. Source material: peripheral blood. These receptors were collected from a man younger than 35 with active or convalescent COVID-19.

This chain joins TRBV10-1 and TRBJ2-2; D gene uncertain. Germline CDR1 reads WNHNN; CDR2 reads SYGVQD (reference sequence). V lost 0 bases, J lost 5 bases, and 10 bases lay in between. This CDR3 is built from 15 residues. CDR3: CASSESPLRTGELFF. The CDR3 region has the DNA TGCGCCAGCAGTGAGTCGCCCCTGAGGACCGGGGAGCTGTTTTTT.

The V and J genes are TRBV7-6 and TRBJ2-2; TRBD1 might be the D (5 bases). This CDR3 region has 13 residues. CDR1 and CDR2 (germline): SGHVS, FNYEAQ. Trimming stripped 5 bases from V and 5 bases from J, with 9 bases between. The CDR3 region is CASSLRQTGELFF. As DNA, the CDR3 is TGTGCCAGCAGCCTGAGACAGACCGGGGAGCTGTTTTTT. The entire variable domain, with the rest obtained from reference TRBV7-6 and TRBJ2-2, is as follows: GAGVSQSPRYKVTKRGQDVALRCDPISGHVSLYWYRQALGQGPEFLTYFNYEAQQDKSGLPNDRFSAERPEGSISTLTIQRTEQRDSAMYRCASSLRQTGELFFGEGSRLTVL.

V is TRBV7-2 and J is TRBJ2-2; D is uncertain. Germline-derived CDR1 and CDR2 are SGHTA and FQGNSA. V lost 5 bases to trimming and J lost 1 base, with 8 bases between them. This CDR3 region has 14 residues. For the CDR3, the DNA is TGTGCCAGCAGCGGTGAGAGGAACACCGGGGAGCTGTTTTTT. Its protein is CASSGERNTGELFF.

This clone was detected only a few times. Here the CDR3 DNA reads TGTGCCAGCAGTGAGTCCGGGACAGGGGCGTCCGGGGAGCTGTTTTTT. As protein: CASSESGTGASGELFF. The gene calls are TRBV6-4 and TRBJ2-2; 10 nucleotides agree with TRBD1. The V gene's germline CDR1 is MRHNA and CDR2 SNTAGT. V lost 3 bases and J lost 6; bases outside the gene matches: 7. The CDR3 loop spans 16 amino acids.

The chain combines TRBV6-2 or TRBV6-3 with TRBJ2-1, with TRBD2 identical over 8 bases. This CDR3 is built from 15 residues. V lost 5 bases, J lost 8 bases, and 11 bases stayed unmatched. Germline V gene lookup returns CDR1 MNHEY and CDR2 SVGEGT. Here the CDR3 reads CASSRPPGGVYEQFF. In nucleotides, the CDR3 is TGTGCCAGCAGTCGACCGCCCGGGGGGGTTTATGAGCAGTTCTTC.

The chain uses TRBV5-1 and TRBJ2-5, with D perhaps matching TRBD2 (6 bases). The germline V and J ends were trimmed by 4 bases and 2 bases, with 18 bases remaining between them. The germline V gene encodes CDR1 SGHRS and CDR2 YFSETQ. CDR3 size: 16 residues. This chain's CDR3 is CASSQAPGLIQETQYF. Here the CDR3 DNA reads TGCGCCAGCAGCCAGGCCCCGGGACTCATACAAGAGACCCAGTACTTC.

The chain links TRBV7-8 to TRBJ1-6; TRBD1 might be the D (5 bases). The CDR3 is 15 amino acids. CDR1 SGHVS and CDR2 FQNEAQ come from the germline V gene. Trimming cost V 5 bases and J 13 bases, with 21 bases left between them. This chain's CDR3 is CASSKDTHATPPLHF. For the CDR3, the DNA is TGTGCCAGCAGCAAGGACACCCACGCAACCCCCCCCCTCCACTTT.

This clone has only one observation. The gene calls are TRBV29-1 and TRBJ1-2; D might be TRBD1 (6 bases). Trimming removed 5 bases from V and 5 bases from J, with 12 bases in between. Germline CDR1 and CDR2: SQVTM and ANQGSEA. The CDR3 has 12 residues. CDR3 residues: CSVIRGAYGYTF. CDR3 nucleotides: TGCAGCGTTATCCGGGGGGCGTATGGCTACACCTTC. Full variable domain (missing parts from reference TRBV29-1 and TRBJ1-2): SAVISQKPSRDICQRGTSLTIQCQVDSQVTMMFWYRQQPGQSLTLIATANQGSEATYESGFVIDKFPISRPNLTFSTLTVSNMSPEDSSIYLCSVIRGAYGYTFGSGTRLTVV.

The genes are TRBV28 and TRBJ2-3; D gene uncertain. Germline V CDR1 and CDR2: MDHEN, SYDVKM. The CDR3 covers 13 residues. V dropped 4 bases and J dropped 6 bases, with 11 bases sitting between them. Here the CDR3 reads CASSYRAPDTQYF. Here the CDR3 DNA reads TGTGCCAGCAGTTACCGCGCTCCGGATACGCAGTATTTT. The variable domain in full, completed from reference TRBV28 and TRBJ2-3, reads DVKVTQSSRYLVKRTGEKVFLECVQDMDHENMFWYRQDPGLGLRLIYFSYDVKMKEKGDIPEGYSVSREKKERFSLILESASTNQTSMYLCASSYRAPDTQYFGPGTRLTVL.

This chain uses TRBV6-5 with TRBJ2-1, with D possibly matching TRBD2 (6 bases). The germline gives CDR1 MNHEY, CDR2 SVGAGI. The CDR3 loop spans 15 amino acids. Trimming took 4 bases from V and 5 from J, leaving 15 bases between them. The CDR3, as DNA: TGTGCCAGCAGTTGGAACGGGAGAAGAAACAATGAGCAGTTCTTC. Translating it yields CASSWNGRRNNEQFF.

The rearrangement uses TRBV13 and TRBJ1-4; TRBD1 agrees at 9 bases. The J segment lost 8 bases and the V segment lost 5 bases, leaving 6 bases of the junction unmatched. CDR1 is PRHDT and CDR2 is FYEKMQ in the germline V gene (reference sequence). The CDR3 has 14 amino acids. The CDR3 spells CASSPDRGREKLFF. The CDR3 DNA is TGTGCCAGCAGCCCGGACAGGGGAAGGGAAAAACTGTTTTTT. Full variable domain (outside the CDR3, taken from reference TRBV13 and TRBJ1-4): AAGVIQSPRHLIKEKRETATLKCYPIPRHDTVYWYQQGPGQDPQFLISFYEKMQSDKGSIPDRFSAQQFSDYHSELNMSSLELGDSALYFCASSPDRGREKLFFGSGTQLSVL.

The chain combines TRBV27 with TRBJ1-2; 7 bases fit TRBD1. The CDR3 loop spans 14 amino acids. The V segment lost 4 bases and the J segment 1 base; nucleotides outside the gene matches: 3. Germline lookup yields CDR1 MNHEY and CDR2 SMNVEV (reference sequence). Here the CDR3 DNA reads TGTGCCAGCAGTTCAAGACAGGGTAACTATGGCTACACCTTC. Translated: CASSSRQGNYGYTF.

This clone was seen a single time. The chain uses TRBV5-6 and TRBJ2-5; TRBD1 matches at 9 bases. CDR1 is SGHDT, CDR2 YYEEEE, per germline. The CDR3 totals 14 residues. V shed 3 bases and J 5 bases; nucleotides not matched to a gene: 5. CDR3 DNA: TGTGCCAGCAGCTACAGGGGGCCGAGGGAGACCCAGTACTTC. Translating gives CASSYRGPRETQYF.

The gene calls are TRBV28 and TRBJ2-7; 7 nucleotides align to TRBD1. J was trimmed by 5 bases and V by 1 base; bases with no gene match: 5. The CDR3 runs 14 residues. Germline CDR1 MDHEN, CDR2 SYDVKM. CDR3 protein: CASSLSRGRDEQYF. CDR3 sequence (DNA): TGTGCCAGCAGTTTATCGAGGGGGCGCGACGAGCAGTACTTC.

The chain carries TRBV5-1 and TRBJ2-3; 8 nucleotides line up with TRBD2. This CDR3 has 14 amino acids. V gave up 3 bases and J gave up 6 bases; unmatched junction bases: 6. The germline V gene encodes CDR1 SGHRS and CDR2 YFSETQ. CDR3 region: CASSSGLATDTQYF. The CDR3 DNA sequence: TGCGCCAGCAGCTCAGGACTAGCAACGGATACGCAGTATTTT. The full variable domain, rest sourced from reference TRBV5-1 and TRBJ2-3, is KAGVTQTPRYLIKTRGQQVTLSCSPISGHRSVSWYQQTPGQGLQFLFEYFSETQRNKGNFPGRFSGRQFSNSRSEMNVSTLELGDSALYLCASSSGLATDTQYFGPGTRLTVL.

This chain uses TRBV5-1 with TRBJ2-5, with 10 bases identical to TRBD2. CDR1 is SGHRS and CDR2 is YFSETQ in the germline V gene. V trimming: 0 bases; J trimming: 4 bases; junction bases outside the gene matches: 15. The length of the CDR3 is 19 residues. CDR3 amino acids: CASSLAGQAGGPIGETQYF. CDR3 DNA sequence: TGCGCCAGCAGCTTGGCCGGTCAAGCGGGAGGGCCTATCGGAGAGACCCAGTACTTC.

This rearrangement joins TRBV9 to TRBJ2-2; 9 bases are shared with TRBD2. The length of the CDR3 is 15 residues. Germline V gene lookup returns CDR1 SGDLS and CDR2 YYNGEE. The V segment lost 3 bases and the J segment 5 bases; nucleotides outside the gene matches: 5. In DNA, the CDR3 is TGTGCCAGCAGCGGTAGCGGGAGTGGAACCGGGGAGCTGTTTTTT. It encodes CASSGSGSGTGELFF.

The chain couples TRBV7-9 to TRBJ1-2, with D uncertain. This CDR3 is built from 13 residues. Germline assignment: CDR1 SEHNR and CDR2 FQNEAQ (reference sequence). Trimming cost V 2 bases and J 4 bases, with 8 bases left between them. CDR3 sequence reads: CASSLLESYGYTF. The CDR3 nucleotides are TGTGCCAGCAGCTTACTGGAGAGCTATGGCTACACCTTC.

The chain is built from TRBV4-3 and TRBJ1-4; D is unclear. From germline, CDR1 is LGHNA and CDR2 YSLEER. Trimming pared 3 bases from V and 5 bases from J, leaving 19 bases between. The CDR3 spans 17 residues. The DNA of the CDR3 is TGCGCCAGCAGCCACTCTTTGTCACTTACACAGAATGAAAAACTGTTTTTT. It yields the protein CASSHSLSLTQNEKLFF.

CDR3 amino acids: CSVGRGEQFF. CDR3 DNA: TGCAGCGTTGGCAGAGGAGAGCAGTTCTTC. The rearrangement uses TRBV29-1 and TRBJ2-1, with D unclear. With 4 bases removed from V and 10 bases from J, the gap between germline ends came to 8 bases. Germline CDR1 SQVTM, CDR2 ANQGSEA. There are 10 residues in the CDR3.

The CDR3 sequence is CASSPYRTGGINEQYF. The CDR3 nucleotides read TGTGCCAGCAGTCCTTATAGGACAGGGGGCATCAACGAGCAGTACTTC. The chain carries TRBV27 and TRBJ2-7; 11 nucleotides line up with TRBD1. The CDR3 consists of 16 residues. With 5 bases clipped from V and 5 bases from J, the junction kept 11 bases outside the gene matches. CDR1 and CDR2 (germline): MNHEY, SMNVEV (reference sequence).

This chain connects TRBV27 to TRBJ2-2; D not resolved. This CDR3 contains 14 residues. The V gene's germline CDR1 is MNHEY and CDR2 SMNVEV (reference sequence). The germline V and J ends were trimmed by 6 bases and 1 base, with 9 bases remaining between them. CDR3 amino acids: CASRQTQNTGELFF. The CDR3 region has the DNA TGTGCCAGCAGGCAGACACAGAACACCGGGGAGCTGTTTTTT.